This entry features one T cell receptor beta chain sequence. The sample comes from a study of control samples from healthy donors and cancer patients. Some clones are missing from TCRdb's copy, which holds only in-frame ones; the method was immunoSEQ multiplex PCR. This sample yields under 200,000 clones, of which 91% are seen a single time; around 1.5% belongs to the top ten. V lost 3 bases and J lost 4, with 6 bases in between. The CDR3 is 12 amino acids. This TCR was recovered from a woman in her thirties in good health. The sequenced sample consisted of blood. The J gene is TRBJ1-1, the V gene TRBV12-3 or TRBV12-4, with TRBD1 as a possible D gene (5 bases). The CDR3 coding sequence is TGTGCCAGCAGTTTGGGACGCACTGAAGCTTTCTTT. The encoded protein is CASSLGRTEAFF.